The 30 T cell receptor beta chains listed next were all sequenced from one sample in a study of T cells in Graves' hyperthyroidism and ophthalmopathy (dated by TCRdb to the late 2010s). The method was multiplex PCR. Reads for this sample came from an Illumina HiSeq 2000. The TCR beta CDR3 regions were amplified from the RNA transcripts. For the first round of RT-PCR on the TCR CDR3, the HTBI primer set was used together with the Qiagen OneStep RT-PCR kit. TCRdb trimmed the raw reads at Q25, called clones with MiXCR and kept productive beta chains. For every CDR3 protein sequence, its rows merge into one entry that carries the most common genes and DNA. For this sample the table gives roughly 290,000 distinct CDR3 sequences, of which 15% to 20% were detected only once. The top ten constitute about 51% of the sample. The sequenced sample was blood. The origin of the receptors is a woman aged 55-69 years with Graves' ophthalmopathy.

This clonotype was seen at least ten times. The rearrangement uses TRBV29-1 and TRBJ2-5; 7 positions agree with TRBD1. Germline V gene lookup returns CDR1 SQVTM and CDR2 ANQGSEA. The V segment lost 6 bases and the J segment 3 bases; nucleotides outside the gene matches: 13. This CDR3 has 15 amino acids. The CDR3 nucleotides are TGCAGCGTCGCAAAAGGGGGCCAGGGCAAAGAGACCCAGTACTTC. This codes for CSVAKGGQGKETQYF.

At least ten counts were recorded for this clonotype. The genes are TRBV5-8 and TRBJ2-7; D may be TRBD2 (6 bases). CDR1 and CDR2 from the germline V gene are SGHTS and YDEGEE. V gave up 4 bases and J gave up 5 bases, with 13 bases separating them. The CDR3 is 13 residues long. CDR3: CASSRSGGDEQYF. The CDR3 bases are TGTGCCAGCAGCCGTAGTGGCGGGGACGAGCAGTACTTC.

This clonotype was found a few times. CDR3 protein: CASSVESRWSSYNEQFF. As DNA, the CDR3 is TGTGCCAGCAGCGTAGAATCGCGTTGGAGCTCCTACAATGAGCAGTTCTTC. The chain is built from TRBV9 and TRBJ2-1; D ambiguous. The germline CDR1 and CDR2 sequences are SGDLS and YYNGEE. The V end was cut by 0 bases, the J end by 0 bases, with 13 bases between. The CDR3 runs 17 residues.

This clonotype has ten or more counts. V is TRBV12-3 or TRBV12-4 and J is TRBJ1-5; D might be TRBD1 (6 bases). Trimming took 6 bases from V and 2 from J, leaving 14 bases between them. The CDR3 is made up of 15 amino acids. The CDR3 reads CASSRRGSGNQPQHF. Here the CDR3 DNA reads TGTGCCAGCAGCCGCAGGGGTTCAGGCAATCAGCCCCAGCATTTT.

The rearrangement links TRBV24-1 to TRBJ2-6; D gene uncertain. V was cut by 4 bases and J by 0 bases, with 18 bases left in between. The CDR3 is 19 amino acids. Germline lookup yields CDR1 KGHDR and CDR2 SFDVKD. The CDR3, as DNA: TGTGCCACCAGTGACCAGGACCCCAGCAAAGCCTCTGGGGCCAACGTCCTGACTTTC. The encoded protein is CATSDQDPSKASGANVLTF.

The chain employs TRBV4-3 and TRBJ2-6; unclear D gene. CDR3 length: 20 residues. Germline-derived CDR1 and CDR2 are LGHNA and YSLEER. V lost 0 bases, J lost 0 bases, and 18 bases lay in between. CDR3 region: CASSQESVHSILSGANVLTF. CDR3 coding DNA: TGCGCCAGCAGCCAAGAATCCGTACACAGCATCCTCTCTGGGGCCAACGTCCTGACTTTC.

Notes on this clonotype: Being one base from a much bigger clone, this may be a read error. The CDR3 DNA sequence: TGTGCCAGCAGTTCACCCGGGACAGGGGGCACTGAAGCTTTCTTT. It specifies CASSSPGTGGTEAFF. This sequence joins TRBV12-3 or TRBV12-4 and TRBJ1-1, with TRBD1 matching over 11 bases. The junction had 5 bases not matched to a gene; V was cut back by 4 bases and J by 4 bases. The CDR3 has 15 amino acids.

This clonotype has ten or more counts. The CDR3 region has the DNA TGTGCCAGCAGCCCCGACAGACTCAAGGCAGATACGCAGTATTTT. Its translation: CASSPDRLKADTQYF. The rearrangement links TRBV7-8 to TRBJ2-3; TRBD1 might be the D (5 bases). CDR3 length: 15 amino acids. V lost 5 bases and J 4 bases, leaving 16 bases between the germline ends. The germline CDR1 and CDR2 sequences are SGHVS and FQNEAQ.

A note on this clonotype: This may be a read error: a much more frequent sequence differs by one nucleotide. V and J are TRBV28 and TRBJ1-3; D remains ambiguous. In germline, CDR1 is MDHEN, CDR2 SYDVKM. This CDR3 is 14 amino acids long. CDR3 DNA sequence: TGTGCCAGCAGTCCCCCCCCGCGGGGAAACACCACATATTTT. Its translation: CASSPPPRGNTTYF.

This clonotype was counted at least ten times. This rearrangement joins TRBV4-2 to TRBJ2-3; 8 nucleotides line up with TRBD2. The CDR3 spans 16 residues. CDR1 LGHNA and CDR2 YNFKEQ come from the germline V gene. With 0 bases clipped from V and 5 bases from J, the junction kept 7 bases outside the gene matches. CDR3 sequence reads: CASSQEILAVGDTQYF. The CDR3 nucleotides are TGTGCCAGCAGCCAAGAGATACTAGCGGTAGGAGATACGCAGTATTTT.

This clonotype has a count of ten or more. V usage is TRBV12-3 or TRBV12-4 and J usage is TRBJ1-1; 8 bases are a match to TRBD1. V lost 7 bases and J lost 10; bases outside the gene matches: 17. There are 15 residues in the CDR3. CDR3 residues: CASTPSGQGAGGAFF. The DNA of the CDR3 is TGTGCCAGCACCCCCAGTGGGCAGGGGGCGGGCGGAGCTTTCTTT.

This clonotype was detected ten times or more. The CDR3 DNA is TGTGCCAGCTCACCACCGCCGCAGGGGCGGGAGCTGTTTTTT. Its translation is CASSPPPQGRELFF. The genes are TRBV18 and TRBJ2-2; D may be TRBD1 (6 bases). The CDR3 is 14 amino acids. Trimming removed 0 bases at V and 9 bases at J, with 11 bases between. Germline CDR1 and CDR2: KGHSH and LQKENI.

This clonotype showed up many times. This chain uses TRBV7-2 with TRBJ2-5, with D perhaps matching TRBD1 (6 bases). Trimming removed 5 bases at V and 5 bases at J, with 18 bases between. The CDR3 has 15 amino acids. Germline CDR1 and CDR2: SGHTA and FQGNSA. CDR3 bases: TGTGCCAGCAGCCCCGGGGACACCGGGCAGGAGACCCAGTACTTC. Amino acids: CASSPGDTGQETQYF.

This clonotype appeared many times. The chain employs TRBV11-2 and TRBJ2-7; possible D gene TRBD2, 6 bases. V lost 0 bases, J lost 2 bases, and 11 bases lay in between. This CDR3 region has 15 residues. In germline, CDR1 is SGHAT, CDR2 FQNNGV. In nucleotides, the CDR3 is TGTGCCAGCAGCTTAGAGGCAGGGAGGACCTACGAGCAGTACTTC. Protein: CASSLEAGRTYEQYF.

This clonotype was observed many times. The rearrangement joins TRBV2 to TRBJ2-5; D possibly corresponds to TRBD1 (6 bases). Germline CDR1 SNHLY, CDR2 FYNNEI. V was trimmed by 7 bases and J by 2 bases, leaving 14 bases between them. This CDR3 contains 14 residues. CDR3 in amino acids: CASTLRRGQETQYF. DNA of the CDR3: TGTGCCAGCACCTTAAGAAGGGGGCAAGAGACCCAGTACTTC.

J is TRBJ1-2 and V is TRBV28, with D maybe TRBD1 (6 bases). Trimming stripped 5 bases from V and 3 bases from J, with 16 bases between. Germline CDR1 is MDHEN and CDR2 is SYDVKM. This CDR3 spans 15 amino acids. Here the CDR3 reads CASSPAGDSYYGYTF. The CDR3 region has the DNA TGTGCCAGCAGTCCCGCAGGGGACTCGTACTATGGCTACACCTTC.

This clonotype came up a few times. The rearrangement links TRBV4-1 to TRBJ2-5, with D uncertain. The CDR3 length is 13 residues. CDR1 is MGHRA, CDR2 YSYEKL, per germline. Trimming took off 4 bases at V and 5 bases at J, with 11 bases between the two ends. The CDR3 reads CASSRDVTETQYF. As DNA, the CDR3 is TGCGCCAGCAGCCGAGACGTGACTGAGACCCAGTACTTC.

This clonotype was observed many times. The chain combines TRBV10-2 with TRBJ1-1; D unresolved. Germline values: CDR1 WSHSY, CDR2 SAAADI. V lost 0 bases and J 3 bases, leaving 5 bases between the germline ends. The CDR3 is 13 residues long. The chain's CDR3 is CASSESTYTEAFF. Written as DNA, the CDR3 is TGCGCCAGCAGTGAGTCGACCTACACTGAAGCTTTCTTT.

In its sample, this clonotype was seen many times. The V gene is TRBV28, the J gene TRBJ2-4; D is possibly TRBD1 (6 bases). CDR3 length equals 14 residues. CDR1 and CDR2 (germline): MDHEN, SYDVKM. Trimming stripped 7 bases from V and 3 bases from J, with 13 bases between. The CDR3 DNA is TGTGCCAGCACCCAGGGGTCCAGCAAAAACATTCAGTACTTC. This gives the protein CASTQGSSKNIQYF.

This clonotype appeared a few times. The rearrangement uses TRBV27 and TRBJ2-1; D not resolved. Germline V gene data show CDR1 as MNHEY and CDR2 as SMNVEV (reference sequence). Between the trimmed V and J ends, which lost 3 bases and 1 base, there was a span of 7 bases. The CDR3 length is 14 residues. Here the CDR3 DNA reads TGTGCCAGCAGTTTTGTCGGATCCTACAATGAGCAGTTCTTC. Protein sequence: CASSFVGSYNEQFF.

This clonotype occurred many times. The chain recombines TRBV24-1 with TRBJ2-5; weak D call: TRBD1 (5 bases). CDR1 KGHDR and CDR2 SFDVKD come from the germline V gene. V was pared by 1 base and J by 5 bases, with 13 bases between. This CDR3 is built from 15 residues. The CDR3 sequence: CATSDFSAGRETQYF. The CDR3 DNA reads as TGTGCCACCAGTGATTTCTCCGCAGGGCGGGAGACCCAGTACTTC.

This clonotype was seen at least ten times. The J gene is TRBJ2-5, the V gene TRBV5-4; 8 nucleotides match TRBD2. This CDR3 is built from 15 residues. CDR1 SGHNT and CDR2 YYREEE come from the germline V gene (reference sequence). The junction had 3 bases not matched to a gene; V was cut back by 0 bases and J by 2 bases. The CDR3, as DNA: TGTGCCAGCAGCTTGGTCCTAGCGGGTCAAGAGACCCAGTACTTC. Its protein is CASSLVLAGQETQYF.

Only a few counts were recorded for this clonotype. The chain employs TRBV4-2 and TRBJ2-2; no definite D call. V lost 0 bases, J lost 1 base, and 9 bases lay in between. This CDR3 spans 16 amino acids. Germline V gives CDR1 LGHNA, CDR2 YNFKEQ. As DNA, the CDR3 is TGTGCCAGCAGCCAAGAAGCCGAAAAGAACACCGGGGAGCTGTTTTTT. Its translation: CASSQEAEKNTGELFF.

The chain's CDR3 is CASSLTGQVKEAFF. In nucleotides, the CDR3 is TGTGCCAGCAGCTTAACGGGACAGGTGAAAGAAGCTTTCTTT. V gene TRBV7-6 combines with J gene TRBJ1-1; TRBD1 aligns across 8 bases. The CDR3 length is 14 residues. Germline loops: CDR1 SGHVS, CDR2 FNYEAQ. Trimming at V came to 2 bases and at J to 8 bases, leaving 7 bases not matched to a gene.

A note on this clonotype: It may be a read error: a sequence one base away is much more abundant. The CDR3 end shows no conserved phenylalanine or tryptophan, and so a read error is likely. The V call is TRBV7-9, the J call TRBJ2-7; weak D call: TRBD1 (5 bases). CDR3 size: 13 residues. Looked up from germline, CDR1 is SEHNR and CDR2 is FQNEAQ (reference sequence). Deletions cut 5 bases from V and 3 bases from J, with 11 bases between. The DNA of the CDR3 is TGTGCCAGCAGCCCGGCGGACAACTACGAGCAGTACCTC. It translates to CASSPADNYEQYL.

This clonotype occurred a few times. This chain's CDR3 is CASSPLTGCGGEVSGANVLTF. In nucleotides, the CDR3 is TGCGCCAGCAGCCCGTTAACGGGGTGCGGGGGTGAAGTTTCTGGGGCCAACGTCCTGACTTTC. The J gene is TRBJ2-6, the V gene TRBV4-1, with 7 bases lining up with TRBD2. Germline lookup yields CDR1 MGHRA and CDR2 YSYEKL. The CDR3 has 21 amino acids. V dropped 4 bases and J dropped 1; count of bases not matched to a gene: 19.

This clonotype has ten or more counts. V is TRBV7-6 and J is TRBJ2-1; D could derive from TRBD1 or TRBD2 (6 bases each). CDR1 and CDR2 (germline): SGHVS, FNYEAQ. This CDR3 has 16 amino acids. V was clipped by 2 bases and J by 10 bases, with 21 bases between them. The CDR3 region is CASSLRTGVGGGEQFF. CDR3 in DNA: TGTGCCAGCAGCTTAAGGACGGGCGTGGGGGGCGGGGAGCAGTTCTTC.

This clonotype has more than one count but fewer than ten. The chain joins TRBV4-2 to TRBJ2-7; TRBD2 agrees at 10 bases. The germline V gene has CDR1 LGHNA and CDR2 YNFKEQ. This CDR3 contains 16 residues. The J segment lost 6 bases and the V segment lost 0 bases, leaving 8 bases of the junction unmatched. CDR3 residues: CASSQDAQRGGREQYF. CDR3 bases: TGTGCCAGCAGCCAAGATGCCCAGCGGGGGGGCCGCGAGCAGTACTTC.

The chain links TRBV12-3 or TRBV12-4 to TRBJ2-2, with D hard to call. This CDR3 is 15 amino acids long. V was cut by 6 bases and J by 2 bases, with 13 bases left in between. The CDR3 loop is CASSLRVRNTGELFF. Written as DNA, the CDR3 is TGTGCCAGCAGCCTAAGGGTCCGCAACACCGGGGAGCTGTTTTTT.

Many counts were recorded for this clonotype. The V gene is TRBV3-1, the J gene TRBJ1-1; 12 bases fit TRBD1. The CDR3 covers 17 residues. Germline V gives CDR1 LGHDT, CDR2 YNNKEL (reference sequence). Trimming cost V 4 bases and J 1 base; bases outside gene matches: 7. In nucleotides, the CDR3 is TGTGCCAGCAGCCGTCGGGACAGGGGGCGGCGGAACACTGAAGCTTTCTTT. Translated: CASSRRDRGRRNTEAFF.